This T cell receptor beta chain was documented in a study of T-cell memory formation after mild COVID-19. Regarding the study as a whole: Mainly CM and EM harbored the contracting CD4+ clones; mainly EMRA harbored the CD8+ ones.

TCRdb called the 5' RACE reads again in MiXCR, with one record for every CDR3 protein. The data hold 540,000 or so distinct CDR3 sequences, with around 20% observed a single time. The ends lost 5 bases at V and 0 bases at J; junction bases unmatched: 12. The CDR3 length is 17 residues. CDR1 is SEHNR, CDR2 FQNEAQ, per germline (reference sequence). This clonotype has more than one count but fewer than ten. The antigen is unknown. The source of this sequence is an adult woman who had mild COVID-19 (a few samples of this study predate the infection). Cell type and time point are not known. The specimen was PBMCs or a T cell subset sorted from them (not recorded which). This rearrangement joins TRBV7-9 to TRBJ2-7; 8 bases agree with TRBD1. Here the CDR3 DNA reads TGTGCCAGCAGCCACTCATATGTGACAGGGGCCTCCTACGAGCAGTACTTC. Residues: CASSHSYVTGASYEQYF.